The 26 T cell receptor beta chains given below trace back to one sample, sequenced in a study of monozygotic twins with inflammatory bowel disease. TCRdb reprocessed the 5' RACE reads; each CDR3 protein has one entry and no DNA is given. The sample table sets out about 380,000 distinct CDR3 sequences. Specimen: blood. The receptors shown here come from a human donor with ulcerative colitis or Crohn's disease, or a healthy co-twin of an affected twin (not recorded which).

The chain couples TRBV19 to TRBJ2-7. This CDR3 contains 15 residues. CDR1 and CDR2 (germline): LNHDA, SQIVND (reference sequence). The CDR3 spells CASSIYGRTSYEQYF.

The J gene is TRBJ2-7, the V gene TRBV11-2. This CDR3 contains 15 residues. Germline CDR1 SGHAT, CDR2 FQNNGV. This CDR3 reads CASSLTRVRSYEQYF.

The CDR3 reads CASREGQYQETQYF. V and J are TRBV7-9 and TRBJ2-5; the D call from TCRdb, TRBD1, cannot be confirmed without DNA. The CDR3 loop spans 14 amino acids. Germline V CDR1 and CDR2: SEHNR, FQNEAQ (reference sequence).

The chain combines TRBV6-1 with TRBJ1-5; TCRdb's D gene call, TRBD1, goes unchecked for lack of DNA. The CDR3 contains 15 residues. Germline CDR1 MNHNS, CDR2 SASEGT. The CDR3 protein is CASSRGQGYNQPQHF.

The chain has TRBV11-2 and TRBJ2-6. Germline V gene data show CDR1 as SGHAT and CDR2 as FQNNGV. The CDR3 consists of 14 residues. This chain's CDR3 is CASSHPSGANVLTF.

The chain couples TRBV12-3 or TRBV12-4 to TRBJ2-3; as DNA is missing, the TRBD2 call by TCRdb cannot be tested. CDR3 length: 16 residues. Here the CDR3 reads CASILRRRGGTDTQYF.

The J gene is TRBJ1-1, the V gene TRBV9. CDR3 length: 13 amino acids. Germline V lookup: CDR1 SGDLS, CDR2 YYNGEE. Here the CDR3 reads CASSVDGHTEAFF.

The CDR3 is CASSQGDRTHAQPQHF. The chain uses TRBV3-1 and TRBJ1-5; without DNA, the TCRdb call of TRBD1 cannot be checked. The V gene's germline CDR1 is LGHDT and CDR2 YNNKEL (reference sequence). This CDR3 region has 16 residues.

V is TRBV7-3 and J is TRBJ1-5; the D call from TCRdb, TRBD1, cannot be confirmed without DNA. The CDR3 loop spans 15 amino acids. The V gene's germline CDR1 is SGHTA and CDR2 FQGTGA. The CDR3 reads CASSPWDRGNQPQHF.

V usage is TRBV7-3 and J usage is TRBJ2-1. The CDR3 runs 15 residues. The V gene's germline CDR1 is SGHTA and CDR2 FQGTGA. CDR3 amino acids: CASSLRQGSYNEQFF.

The CDR3 loop reads CASRLGQGNTIYF. The V gene is TRBV7-2, the J gene TRBJ1-3; no DNA is available, so the TRBD1 call from TCRdb remains unchecked. CDR3 length: 13 residues. CDR1 is SGHTA and CDR2 is FQGNSA in the germline V gene.

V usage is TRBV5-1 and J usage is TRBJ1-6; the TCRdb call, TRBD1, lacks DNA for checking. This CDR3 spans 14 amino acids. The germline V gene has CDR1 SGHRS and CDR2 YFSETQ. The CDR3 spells CASSPGDINSPLHF.

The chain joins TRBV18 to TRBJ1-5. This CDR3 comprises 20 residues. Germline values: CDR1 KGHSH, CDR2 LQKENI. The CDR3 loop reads CASSPYPGGAKIGDSQPQHF.

The chain's CDR3 is CASSQAGGNRNTGELFF. The rearrangement uses TRBV4-3 and TRBJ2-2; TCRdb lists TRBD2, though no DNA is available to test this call. Germline V gene data show CDR1 as LGHNA and CDR2 as YSLEER. There are 17 residues in the CDR3.

CDR3 residues: CASSLEGGDSWAYEQYF. The J gene is TRBJ2-7, the V gene TRBV28; TCRdb designates TRBD1, a call that cannot be tested without DNA. The CDR3 length is 17 residues. Germline values: CDR1 MDHEN, CDR2 SYDVKM.

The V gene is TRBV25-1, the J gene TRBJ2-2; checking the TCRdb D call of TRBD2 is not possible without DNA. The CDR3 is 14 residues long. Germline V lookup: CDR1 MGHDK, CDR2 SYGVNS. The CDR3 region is CASSESGRSGELFF.

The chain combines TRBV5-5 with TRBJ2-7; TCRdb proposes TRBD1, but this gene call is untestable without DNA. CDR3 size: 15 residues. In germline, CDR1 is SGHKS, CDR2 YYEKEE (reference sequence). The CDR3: CASSRARDRAYEQYF.

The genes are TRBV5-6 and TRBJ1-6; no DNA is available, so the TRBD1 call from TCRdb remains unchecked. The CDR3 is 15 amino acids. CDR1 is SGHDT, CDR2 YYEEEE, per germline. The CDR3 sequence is CASSSQGTGNSPLHF.

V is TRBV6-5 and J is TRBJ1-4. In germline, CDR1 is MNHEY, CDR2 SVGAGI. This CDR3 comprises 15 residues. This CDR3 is CASSYVQATNEKLFF.

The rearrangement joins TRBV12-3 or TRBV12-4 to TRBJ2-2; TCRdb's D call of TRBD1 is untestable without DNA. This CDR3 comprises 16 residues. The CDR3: CASSLYQGLMTGELFF.

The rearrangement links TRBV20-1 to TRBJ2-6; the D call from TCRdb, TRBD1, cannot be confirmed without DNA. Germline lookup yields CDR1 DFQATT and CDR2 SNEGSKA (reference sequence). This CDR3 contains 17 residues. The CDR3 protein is CSARLAGQVSGANVLTF.

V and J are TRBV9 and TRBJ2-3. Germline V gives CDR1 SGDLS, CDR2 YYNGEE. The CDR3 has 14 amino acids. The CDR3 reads CASSVEGSGDTQYF.

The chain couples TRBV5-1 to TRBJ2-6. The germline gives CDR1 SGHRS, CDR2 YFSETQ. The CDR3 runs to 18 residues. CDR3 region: CASSLVTAMNSGANVLTF.

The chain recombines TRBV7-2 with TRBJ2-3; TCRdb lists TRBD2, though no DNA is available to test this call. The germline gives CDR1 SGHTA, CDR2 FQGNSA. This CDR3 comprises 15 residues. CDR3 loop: CASTKAGGSTDTQYF.

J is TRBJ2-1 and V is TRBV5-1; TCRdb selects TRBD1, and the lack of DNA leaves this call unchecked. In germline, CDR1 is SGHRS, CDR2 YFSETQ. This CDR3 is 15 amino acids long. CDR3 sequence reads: CASSSSGGGYNEQFF. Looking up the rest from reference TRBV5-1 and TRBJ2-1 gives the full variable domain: KAGVTQTPRYLIKTRGQQVTLSCSPISGHRSVSWYQQTPGQGLQFLFEYFSETQRNKGNFPGRFSGRQFSNSRSEMNVSTLELGDSALYLCASSSSGGGYNEQFFGPGTRLTVL.

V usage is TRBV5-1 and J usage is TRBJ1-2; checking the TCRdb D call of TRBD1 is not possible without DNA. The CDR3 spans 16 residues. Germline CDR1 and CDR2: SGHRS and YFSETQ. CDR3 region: CASSLWQGARNYGYTF. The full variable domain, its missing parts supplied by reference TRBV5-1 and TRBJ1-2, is KAGVTQTPRYLIKTRGQQVTLSCSPISGHRSVSWYQQTPGQGLQFLFEYFSETQRNKGNFPGRFSGRQFSNSRSEMNVSTLELGDSALYLCASSLWQGARNYGYTFGSGTRLTVV.